Below, 21 T cell receptor beta chains from the same sample are listed, as sequenced in a study of blood T cell repertoires in COVID-19. Assay: immunoSEQ multiplex PCR; the TCRdb copy retains only in-frame clones and omits some. This table has 55,000 to 65,000 clones, more than 85% appearing once. What was sequenced was peripheral blood. These receptors came from a man aged 60-69 years with acute or convalescent COVID-19.

The chain recombines TRBV6-5 with TRBJ1-1; no firm D call. The CDR3 covers 14 residues. Germline V CDR1 and CDR2: MNHEY, SVGAGI. Trimming removed 6 bases at V and 1 base at J, with 12 bases between. The CDR3 is CASSAAAPNTEAFF. The CDR3 DNA sequence: TGTGCCAGCAGCGCGGCCGCCCCGAACACTGAAGCTTTCTTT.

J is TRBJ2-1 and V is TRBV4-2; 8 bases align to TRBD1. This CDR3 spans 12 amino acids. V trimming: 6 bases; J trimming: 7 bases; junction bases outside the gene matches: 2. CDR1 and CDR2 from the germline V gene are LGHNA and YNFKEQ. CDR3 residues: CASSRTGNEQFF. CDR3 bases: TGTGCCAGCAGTCGGACAGGGAATGAGCAGTTCTTC.

This chain joins TRBV28 and TRBJ1-2, with D hard to call. The germline V gene encodes CDR1 MDHEN and CDR2 SYDVKM. Between the trimmed V and J ends, which lost 7 bases and 2 bases, there was a span of 14 bases. The CDR3 has 14 residues. The DNA for the CDR3 is TGTGCCAGCACTCCGAGCGACGGGAACTATGGCTACACCTTC. This translates into CASTPSDGNYGYTF.

The V and J genes are TRBV28 and TRBJ1-1, with D unclear. CDR1 MDHEN and CDR2 SYDVKM come from the germline V gene. There are 15 residues in the CDR3. Trimming cost V 6 bases and J 1 base, with 15 bases left between them. CDR3 loop: CASSRLPGSNTEAFF. The CDR3 DNA is TGTGCCAGCAGCAGACTCCCCGGGTCGAACACTGAAGCTTTCTTT.

The chain links TRBV6-4 to TRBJ2-2; tentative D call: TRBD2 (5 bases). CDR1 is MRHNA, CDR2 SNTAGT, per germline. CDR3 length equals 14 residues. V gave up 3 bases and J gave up 1 base, with 6 bases separating them. The DNA for the CDR3 is TGTGCCAGCAGTGAGGGGAGGAACACCGGGGAGCTGTTTTTT. Protein product: CASSEGRNTGELFF.

The rearrangement links TRBV11-3 to TRBJ2-3, with a tentative D call TRBD1 (5 bases). The CDR3 contains 17 residues. V was trimmed by 4 bases and J by 1 base, leaving 18 bases between them. CDR1 is SGHNT, CDR2 YENEEA, per germline. CDR3 in amino acids: CASSSQKGLAGTDTQYF. DNA of the CDR3: TGTGCCAGCAGCTCCCAGAAGGGGCTGGCGGGCACAGATACGCAGTATTTT.

The gene calls are TRBV7-9 and TRBJ2-4, with 8 bases that match TRBD2. Per the germline V gene, CDR1 is SEHNR and CDR2 is FQNEAQ (reference sequence). Unmatched junction bases numbered 2, after V lost 1 base and J lost 0 bases. The CDR3 consists of 16 residues. In DNA, the CDR3 is TGTGCCAGCAGCTTAGAAGCGGGGGTAGCCAAAAACATTCAGTACTTC. It translates to CASSLEAGVAKNIQYF.

The chain combines TRBV30 with TRBJ1-4; the D is unclear. Trimming took off 0 bases at V and 7 bases at J, with 12 bases between the two ends. Germline V gives CDR1 GTSNPN, CDR2 SVGIG (reference sequence). This CDR3 contains 14 residues. This CDR3 is CAWSVSPRGEKLFF. CDR3 nucleotide sequence: TGTGCCTGGAGTGTCTCCCCCAGAGGTGAAAAACTGTTTTTT.

The chain links TRBV5-1 to TRBJ1-4; TRBD1 matches at 10 bases. V lost 4 bases to trimming and J lost 7 bases; unmatched junction nucleotides: 4. CDR1 and CDR2 (germline): SGHRS, YFSETQ. The CDR3 sequence is 14 residues long. CDR3 nucleotides: TGCGCCAGCAGCGACAGGGGGCTGGGTGAAAAACTGTTTTTT. This gives the protein CASSDRGLGEKLFF.

The V gene is TRBV6-4, the J gene TRBJ2-1, with 13 positions matching TRBD2. V was clipped by 3 bases and J by 6 bases; unmatched bases: 2. Germline V gene sequence: CDR1 MRHNA, CDR2 SNTAGT. The CDR3 extends over 15 amino acids. The CDR3 DNA sequence: TGTGCCAGCAGTGAACTAGCGGGAGGGCCCAATGAGCAGTTCTTC. Translated, it gives CASSELAGGPNEQFF.

There are a few counts of this clone. The CDR3 reads CASSRDTNNEQFF. The CDR3, as DNA: TGTGCCAGCAGTAGGGACACTAACAATGAGCAGTTCTTC. This chain joins TRBV2 and TRBJ2-1, with a weak D call TRBD1 (6 bases). Trimming shortened V by 5 bases and J by 5 bases, and 10 bases separated the two germline ends. Germline V lookup: CDR1 SNHLY, CDR2 FYNNEI. The CDR3 extends over 13 amino acids.

The chain employs TRBV11-1 and TRBJ2-1; no clear D gene. This CDR3 has 16 residues. Trimming cost V 1 base and J 6 bases, with 16 bases left between them. Germline-derived CDR1 and CDR2 are SGHAT and FQDESV (reference sequence). The CDR3 DNA sequence: TGTGCCAGCAGCTTAGAGTTACCCGGCTCAGGCAATGAGCAGTTCTTC. This sequence encodes CASSLELPGSGNEQFF.

The V gene is TRBV11-3, the J gene TRBJ2-2; perhaps TRBD2 as D (6 bases). Trimming took off 8 bases at V and 6 bases at J, with 16 bases between the two ends. This CDR3 spans 14 amino acids. The V gene's germline CDR1 is SGHNT and CDR2 YENEEA. CDR3 amino acids: CASLMRGEAGELFF. CDR3 sequence (DNA): TGTGCCAGCTTGATGCGGGGTGAAGCCGGGGAGCTGTTTTTT.

V and J are TRBV29-1 and TRBJ1-2, with D uncertain. V was clipped by 3 bases and J by 5 bases, with 22 bases between them. Per germline, CDR1 SQVTM and CDR2 ANQGSEA. This CDR3 has 16 residues. CDR3 in amino acids: CSVDVKKAEDLYGYTF. The CDR3 DNA sequence: TGCAGCGTTGATGTGAAGAAGGCCGAGGATTTGTATGGCTACACCTTC.

Here the CDR3 reads CASSSRLAGGRTDTQYF. The CDR3 nucleotides are TGTGCCAGCAGTTCACGACTAGCGGGAGGGCGGACAGATACGCAGTATTTT. The V and J genes are TRBV27 and TRBJ2-3; 14 nucleotides agree with TRBD2. Per germline, CDR1 MNHEY and CDR2 SMNVEV (reference sequence). The CDR3 sequence is 17 residues long. The V segment lost 4 bases and the J segment 3 bases; nucleotides outside the gene matches: 6.

The chain has TRBV7-9 and TRBJ2-5, with 9 bases identical to TRBD2. The CDR3 spans 15 residues. Trimming took 2 bases from V and 4 from J; bases not matched to a gene: 5. Germline loops: CDR1 SEHNR, CDR2 FQNEAQ (reference sequence). The CDR3 spells CASSLLAGATETQYF. CDR3 in DNA: TGTGCCAGCAGCTTATTAGCGGGAGCCACAGAGACCCAGTACTTC.

This clone was seen a few times. The chain has TRBV18 and TRBJ2-7, with 9 bases fitting TRBD1. V lost 6 bases, J lost 7 bases, and 7 bases stayed unmatched. Per the germline V gene, CDR1 is KGHSH and CDR2 is LQKENI. CDR3 length: 13 amino acids. The CDR3 protein is CASSMTGGWEQYF. CDR3 DNA sequence: TGTGCCAGCTCGATGACAGGGGGTTGGGAGCAGTACTTC.

The V call is TRBV27, the J call TRBJ2-7; D call uncertain. The CDR3 length is 13 residues. With 3 bases removed from V and 7 bases from J, the gap between germline ends came to 13 bases. The germline V gene encodes CDR1 MNHEY and CDR2 SMNVEV (reference sequence). CDR3 in amino acids: CASSFSIALEQYF. CDR3 DNA: TGTGCCAGCAGTTTCTCGATCGCGTTGGAGCAGTACTTC.

The chain uses TRBV5-1 and TRBJ2-5; 9 bases are shared with TRBD1. CDR1 and CDR2 from the germline V gene are SGHRS and YFSETQ. The CDR3 has 15 residues. With V trimmed by 0 bases and J by 12 bases, 12 bases remained unmatched. The DNA for the CDR3 is TGCGCCAGCAGCTTGGTTCGGACAGGGGTTTCGGGCGAGTACTTC. As protein: CASSLVRTGVSGEYF.

This chain connects TRBV5-1 to TRBJ1-6; 7 bases match TRBD1. The J segment lost 7 bases and the V segment lost 4 bases, leaving 11 bases of the junction unmatched. The CDR3 extends over 16 amino acids. Germline assignment: CDR1 SGHRS and CDR2 YFSETQ. Here the CDR3 reads CASSGGQPGGNSPLHF. DNA for the CDR3: TGCGCCAGCAGCGGGGGACAGCCAGGAGGGAATTCACCCCTCCACTTT.

The chain has TRBV27 and TRBJ2-2, with TRBD2 matching 8 bases. Looked up from germline, CDR1 is MNHEY and CDR2 is SMNVEV (reference sequence). This CDR3 comprises 16 residues. After removal of 0 bases from V and 5 bases from J, the junction contained 5 bases not matched to a gene. The CDR3 loop is CASSLSGTRITGELFF. CDR3 nucleotide sequence: TGTGCCAGCAGTTTATCGGGGACTAGGATAACCGGGGAGCTGTTTTTT.